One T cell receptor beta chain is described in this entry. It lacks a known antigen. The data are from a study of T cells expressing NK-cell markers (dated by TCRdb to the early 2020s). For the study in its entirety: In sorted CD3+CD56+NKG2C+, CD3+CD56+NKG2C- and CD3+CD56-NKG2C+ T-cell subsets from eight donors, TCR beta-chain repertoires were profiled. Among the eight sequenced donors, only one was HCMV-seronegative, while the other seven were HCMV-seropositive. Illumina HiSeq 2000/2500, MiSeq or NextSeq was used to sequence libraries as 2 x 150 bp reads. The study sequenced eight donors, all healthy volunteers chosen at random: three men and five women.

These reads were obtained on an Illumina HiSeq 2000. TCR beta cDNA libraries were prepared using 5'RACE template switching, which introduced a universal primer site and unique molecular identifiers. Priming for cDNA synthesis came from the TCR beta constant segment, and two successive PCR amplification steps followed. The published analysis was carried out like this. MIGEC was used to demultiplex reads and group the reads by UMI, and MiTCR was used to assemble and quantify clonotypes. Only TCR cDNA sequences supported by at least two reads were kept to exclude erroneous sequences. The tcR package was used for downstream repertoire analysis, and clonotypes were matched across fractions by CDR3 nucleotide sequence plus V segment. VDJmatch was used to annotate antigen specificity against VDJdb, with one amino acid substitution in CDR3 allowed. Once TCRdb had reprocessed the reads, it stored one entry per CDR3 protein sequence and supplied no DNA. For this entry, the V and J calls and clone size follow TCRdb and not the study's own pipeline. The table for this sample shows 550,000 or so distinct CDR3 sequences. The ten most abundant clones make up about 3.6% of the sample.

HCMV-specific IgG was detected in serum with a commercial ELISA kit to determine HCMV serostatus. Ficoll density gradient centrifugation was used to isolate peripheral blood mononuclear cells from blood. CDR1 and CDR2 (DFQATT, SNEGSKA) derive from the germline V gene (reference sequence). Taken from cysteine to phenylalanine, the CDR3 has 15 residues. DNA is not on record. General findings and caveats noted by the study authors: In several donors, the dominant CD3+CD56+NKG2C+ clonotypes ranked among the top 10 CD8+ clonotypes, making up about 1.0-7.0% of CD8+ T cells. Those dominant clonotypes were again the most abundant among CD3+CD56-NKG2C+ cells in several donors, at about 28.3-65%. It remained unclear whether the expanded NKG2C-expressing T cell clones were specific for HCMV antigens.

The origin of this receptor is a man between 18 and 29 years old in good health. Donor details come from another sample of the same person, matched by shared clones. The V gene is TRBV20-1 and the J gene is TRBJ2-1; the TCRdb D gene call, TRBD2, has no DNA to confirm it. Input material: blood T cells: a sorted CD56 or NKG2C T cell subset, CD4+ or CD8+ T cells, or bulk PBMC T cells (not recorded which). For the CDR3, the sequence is CSAQPGLDTYNEQFF.